One TCR beta chain is described in this entry. Once RNA had been extracted, it was reverse transcribed into cDNA to act as the sequencing template. Using immunoSEQ multiplex PCR, the repertoire was profiled, and TCRdb retains in-frame clones only, with some absent. The table lists 150,000 to 200,000 clones, roughly 63% of them singletons, with 16% in the top ten. The data were taken from a study of CD8+ T cells in alopecia areata. V shed 5 bases and J 7 bases; nucleotides not matched to a gene: 15. The length of the CDR3 is 16 residues. The germline V gene has CDR1 LGHNA and CDR2 YNFKEQ. The treatment: oral pan-JAK inhibitor, 5-10 mg twice daily.

The V and J genes are TRBV4-2 and TRBJ1-1; 8 positions match TRBD1. The specimen comprised CD4+ T cells sorted from blood, sampled at approximately week 56, from a patient treated with tofacitinib. The receptor's source is a human donor with alopecia areata. CDR3 residues: CASSTRQGRATNEAFF. DNA for the CDR3: TGTGCCAGCAGCACTCGACAGGGGCGGGCCACCAATGAAGCTTTCTTT.